This T cell receptor (beta chain) was recovered during a study of human T cells and chemical hapten exposure. Study-wide context: Patients' scalps got diphenylcyclopropenone weekly throughout the roughly 23-week study.

Points from the study as a whole: The donors suffered from alopecia, so their immune response may not match that of healthy people.

Time point denoted: patch test 2, 6 weeks after DPC sensitization. Regarding treatment: therapeutic diphenylcyclopropenone sensitization with weekly scalp DPC. The germline V gene has CDR1 DFQATT and CDR2 SNEGSKA (reference sequence). Trimming shortened V by 2 bases and J by 3 bases, and 4 bases separated the two germline ends. The CDR3 is made up of 12 amino acids. In its sample, this clonotype was seen a few times. Antigen unknown. One entry per CDR3 protein results from TCRdb running MiXCR on the RACE reads. The sample holds 330,000 or so distinct CDR3 sequences, about 6% seen once. Sample: whole blood, taken in connection with sensitization to the hapten diphenylcyclopropenone (DPC). The TCR comes from a woman aged 18-30 years with alopecia areata. Some clones in this sample may be carry-over from other donors' samples. The V call is TRBV20-1, the J call TRBJ1-4; no reliable D call. Here the CDR3 DNA reads TGCAGTGCTAGAAACTCTAATGAAAAACTGTTTTTT. Translated: CSARNSNEKLFF.